One T cell receptor (beta chain) is described in this entry. Its antigen is unidentified. This entry comes from a study of radiation and T cells in renal cell carcinoma. As to time point: baseline pretreatment blood. Treatment indicated: 15 Gy SBRT to primary tumor, nephrectomy 4 weeks later. TCRdb's copy holds only in-frame clones and misses some; the assay was immunoSEQ multiplex PCR. The sample shows some 110,000 clones, 80% to 85% of them seen only once. Deletions cut 0 bases from V and 7 bases from J, with 19 bases between. The germline gives CDR1 MGHRA, CDR2 YSYEKL. The CDR3 has 16 amino acids. Study-wide results and caveats: From baseline, blood top tumor clonotypes peaked at 2 weeks post-radiation.

Sequencing was performed on blood, taken from a patient whose treatment included radiotherapy and nephrectomy. The chain joins TRBV4-1 to TRBJ2-7; perhaps TRBD2 as D (6 bases). The TCR was taken from a woman aged 55-70 years with renal cell carcinoma. CDR3 residues: CASSQEGTAGGLEQYF. CDR3 DNA: TGCGCCAGCAGCCAAGAAGGAACAGCGGGTGGGTTGGAGCAGTACTTC.